These T cell receptor beta chains were read from a single sample in a study of T cell repertoires in cytomegalovirus infection. No antigen has been identified for these receptors. One entry per CDR3 protein, called by TCRdb with MiXCR from the reads. The table records around 800,000 distinct CDR3 sequences, approximately 32% of them present only once. The sequences come from cultured CD8+ T cells from PBMCs, collected from culture after CMV antigen stimulation. The receptor set was obtained from a human donor in good health (CMV status not recorded). Some clones in this sample may be carry-over from other donors' samples. Both conserved end residues are part of each CDR3. D genes are given only for firm matches. Only part of the rows carry a size: once, few, many, or a class if the clone is expanded.

>.|.|TRBV10-3|TRBJ1-4
TGTGCCATCAGTGAGTCTACAGGAGATGAAAAACTGTTTTTT
CAISESTGDEKLFF
>few|TRBD2|TRBV4-3|TRBJ2-3
TGCGCCAGCAGCCAAGACGGGGTGACGGGACTAGCGGGGGGGTGGGATACGCAGTATTTT
CASSQDGVTGLAGGWDTQYF
>few|.|TRBV13|TRBJ2-6
TGTGCCAGCAGCCCCCGACAGCTCTCTGGGGCCAACGTCCTGACTTTC
CASSPRQLSGANVLTF
>few|.|TRBV4-1|TRBJ2-1
TGCGCCAGCAGCCCCTCTTTACAGGGTTCGCCGTTCTTC
CASSPSLQGSPFF
>few|TRBD1|TRBV19|TRBJ1-1
TGTGCCAGTAGCCACTCCGACAGGGGCTATACTGAAGCTTTCTTT
CASSHSDRGYTEAFF
>.|.|TRBV7-3|TRBJ2-3
TGTGCCAGCAGGACAGCCTCGGATACGCAGTATTTT
CASRTASDTQYF
>.|.|TRBV4-2|TRBJ2-7
TGTGCCAGCAGCCAGGGCGGGAAAAGCTCCTACGAGCAGTACTTC
CASSQGGKSSYEQYF
>.|.|TRBV2|TRBJ2-7
TGTGCCAGCAGTGAAAATGATTACTCCTACGAGCAGTACTTC
CASSENDYSYEQYF
>few|.|TRBV7-9|TRBJ1-5
TGTGCCAGCAGCCACTCAGGTAGCAATCAGCCCCAGCATTTT
CASSHSGSNQPQHF
>few|.|TRBV6-1|TRBJ1-2
TGTGCCAGCAGTGCGTACAGGGTTCCTTACTATGGCTACACCTTC
CASSAYRVPYYGYTF
>few|.|TRBV12-3/TRBV12-4|TRBJ2-3
TGTGCCAGCAGTTTCATGGGGAGCACAGATACGCAGTATTTT
CASSFMGSTDTQYF
>.|.|TRBV5-5|TRBJ1-4
TGTGCCAGCAGCTTGGGTTGGCAGGCCAGGAATGAAAAACTGTTTTTT
CASSLGWQARNEKLFF
>few|TRBD1|TRBV18|TRBJ2-1
TGTGCCAGCTCACCCACACGACAGGGCGGCTCCTACAATGAGCAGTTCTTC
CASSPTRQGGSYNEQFF
>.|.|TRBV7-6|TRBJ2-2
TGTGCCAGCAGCTTAGAGGGGGGGAATGGCGGGGAGCTGTTTTTT
CASSLEGGNGGELFF
>few|TRBD1|TRBV7-9|TRBJ1-5
TGTGCCAGCAGCTCCGACAGGGAAATGGATCAGCCCCAGCATTTT
CASSSDREMDQPQHF
>few|.|TRBV7-9|TRBJ2-3
TGTGCCAGCAGCTTAGAGCCATCAGGAGCGGGTACGCAGTATTTT
CASSLEPSGAGTQYF
>.|.|TRBV19|TRBJ1-1
TGTGCTGCCGGCAGGGGCACTGAAGCTTTCTTT
CAAGRGTEAFF
>.|TRBD2|TRBV12-5|TRBJ2-7
TGTGCTAGTGGTTTGGTACGGCGGGGGTACGAGCAGTACTTC
CASGLVRRGYEQYF
>.|.|TRBV29-1|TRBJ1-1
TGCAGCGTTGAACAGGATGCTTTTGAAGCTTTCTTT
CSVEQDAFEAFF
>many|.|TRBV27|TRBJ1-1
TGTGCCAGCAGTTTATTCCTGAACACTGAAGCTTTCTTT
CASSLFLNTEAFF
>few|TRBD2|TRBV5-4|TRBJ2-3
TGTGCCAGCGGGGCGGGAGCCACAGATACGCAGTATTTT
CASGAGATDTQYF
>once|.|TRBV29-1|TRBJ2-1
TGCAGCGTTACTGTGCCCCAGGGGTCCTACAATGAGCAGTTCTTC
CSVTVPQGSYNEQFF
>few|.|TRBV5-1|TRBJ2-1
TGCGCCAGCAGCTTGGGAGTTTACTCCTACAATGAGCAGTTCTTC
CASSLGVYSYNEQFF
>.|TRBD1|TRBV12-3/TRBV12-4|TRBJ2-1
TGTGCCAGCAGGGTACAGGGGATGCGGTACAATGAGCAGTTCTTC
CASRVQGMRYNEQFF
>once|TRBD1|TRBV7-1|TRBJ1-3
TGTGCCAGCAGCTGGAAGGGACAGAAAAGCTCTGGAAACACCATATATTTT
CASSWKGQKSSGNTIYF
>once|.|TRBV6-8|TRBJ2-1
TGTGCCAGCAGCATCCTGGGACCGGGCTACAATGAGCAGTTCTTC
CASSILGPGYNEQFF
>.|.|TRBV27|TRBJ2-1
TGTGCCAGCAGTTCCCCAGACAGCCCCCCGGGCAATGAGCAGTTCTTC
CASSSPDSPPGNEQFF
>.|.|TRBV6-1|TRBJ1-1
TGTGCCAGCAGTCCATGGGGCCCCGCAGGGAACACTGAAGCTTTCTTT
CASSPWGPAGNTEAFF
>.|TRBD1|TRBV4-1|TRBJ1-1
TGCGCCAGCAGCCAACAGGACAGGGGGAACACTGAAGCTTTCTTT
CASSQQDRGNTEAFF
>.|.|TRBV10-3|TRBJ2-1
TGTGCCGCCAGTGCCCTCAGTGGGGTGAACAATGAGCAGTTCTTC
CAASALSGVNNEQFF
>.|.|TRBV7-6|TRBJ2-3
TGTGCCAGCAGCTTATGGGCTCGATCTAGCACAGATACGCAGTATTTT
CASSLWARSSTDTQYF
>.|.|TRBV27|TRBJ2-1
TGTGCCAGCAGTCCTCAACTGGGATACAATGAGCAGTTCTTC
CASSPQLGYNEQFF
>.|.|TRBV28|TRBJ2-3
TGTGCCAGCAGTTTATGGGGGTTTACCGCCGGAGATACGCAGTATTTT
CASSLWGFTAGDTQYF
>few|TRBD2|TRBV6-5|TRBJ2-1
TGTGCCAGCAGGAAATTAGCGGGGGCAAGCTCCTACAATGAGCAGTTCTTC
CASRKLAGASSYNEQFF
>few|.|TRBV10-3|TRBJ1-5
TGTGCCATCAGCCACACAGTGGATCAGCCCCAGCATTTT
CAISHTVDQPQHF
>.|.|TRBV27|TRBJ2-2
TGTGCCAGCAGTCTCCTGCCGGAAGGGGGGATGGCCGGGGAGCTGTTTTTT
CASSLLPEGGMAGELFF
>few|TRBD1|TRBV7-6|TRBJ2-1
TGTGCCAGCAGCTTAGCGTCAGGGGGCAGGTTGTACAATGAGCAGTTCTTC
CASSLASGGRLYNEQFF
>.|.|TRBV7-8|TRBJ1-6
TGTGCCAGCAGCTTAGCAAGGGACCATTCACCCCTCCACTTT
CASSLARDHSPLHF
>.|.|TRBV5-6|TRBJ2-5
TGTGCCAGCAGCCGATTGATTGGGGAGACCCAGTACTTC
CASSRLIGETQYF
>few|TRBD1|TRBV6-6|TRBJ2-2
TGTGCCAGCAGGACAGGGTCAAGCGGGGAGCTGTTTTTT
CASRTGSSGELFF
>few|TRBD1|TRBV27|TRBJ1-1
TGTGCCAGCAGTTCAACAGGGGGTCGGACTGAAGCTTTCTTT
CASSSTGGRTEAFF
>few|.|TRBV7-9|TRBJ1-5
TGTGCCAGCAGCGGATACAGTAGCAATCAGCCCCAGCATTTT
CASSGYSSNQPQHF
>.|.|TRBV4-1|TRBJ1-5
TGCGCCAGCAGCCAAGACAGGAGTAGCAATCAGCCCCAGCATTTT
CASSQDRSSNQPQHF
>few|TRBD2|TRBV6-6|TRBJ2-3
TGTGCCAGCAGACTTTCGACTAGCGGGGGGCGAGGGCTGAGCACAGATACGCAGTATTTT
CASRLSTSGGRGLSTDTQYF
>few|.|TRBV7-9|TRBJ2-1
TGTGCCAGCAGCTTACCAGTCGCGAATGAGCAGTTCTTC
CASSLPVANEQFF
>few|.|TRBV6-1|TRBJ1-4
TGTGCCAGCAGTGACGCAGGGACTAATGAAAAACTGTTTTTT
CASSDAGTNEKLFF
>.|.|TRBV6-1|TRBJ2-3
TGTGCCAGCAGTCCGAACCTAAGAGTGGATACGCAGTATTTT
CASSPNLRVDTQYF
>.|.|TRBV29-1|TRBJ1-1
TGCAGCGTTGAAGGAGGGGAGGCCGGCACTGAAGCTTTCTTT
CSVEGGEAGTEAFF
>many|.|TRBV7-2|TRBJ1-2
TGTGCCAGCAGCTACTCCGGAGAGGGTATGGATGGCTACACCTTC
CASSYSGEGMDGYTF
>few|.|TRBV25-1|TRBJ1-2
TGTGCCAGCAGTGATGCTACACAGGGAGGTAGGAACTATGGCTACACCTTC
CASSDATQGGRNYGYTF
>few|TRBD2|TRBV10-3|TRBJ2-3
TGTGCCATCAGTGAGTCAAGGCTAGCGGGGGGATACACAGATACGCAGTATTTT
CAISESRLAGGYTDTQYF
>.|.|TRBV11-3|TRBJ2-1
TGTGCCAGCAGCCCGCTAGGGGGAGGCTCCTACAATGAGCAGTTCTTC
CASSPLGGGSYNEQFF
>.|.|TRBV2|TRBJ2-3
TGTGTCAGCAGTGAATTGGCAGGGCGCTCGGGTACGCAGTATTTT
CVSSELAGRSGTQYF
>.|TRBD2|TRBV3-1|TRBJ2-1
TGTGTCAGCAGCCAAGAAGGACTAGCGGGGCCCTACAATGAGCAGTTCTTC
CVSSQEGLAGPYNEQFF
>few|.|TRBV28|TRBJ2-5
TGTGCCAGCAGTACGCGGCGGACCCAGGAGACCCAGTACTTC
CASSTRRTQETQYF